A single count supports the clone carrying this T cell receptor beta chain. Antigen unknown. The sample is drawn from a study of identifying expanded T cells in peripheral blood. Study-wide results and limits: Variance in clone template counts between approximately 2-week samples significantly increased with total template count across all healthy donors. Differentially abundant clones: 0.95 to 1.5 between replicates, about 15 at two to three weeks, over 18 at four.

No infections or other immune events were documented during collection. The table came from immunoSEQ multiplex PCR; TCRdb's copy has only in-frame clones and leaves some out. The table has about 90,000 clones, around 87% seen once. The length of the CDR3 is 13 residues. With 6 bases removed from V and 2 bases from J, the gap between germline ends came to 11 bases. Germline CDR1 is LNHDA and CDR2 is SQIVND (reference sequence). The receptor comes from a person aged 18 to 75 in good health. Sequencing used blood. V usage is TRBV19 and J usage is TRBJ2-7; tentatively, D is TRBD1 (6 bases). The CDR3 bases are TGTGCCAGTAGCCCGACAGGACCCTACGAGCAGTACTTC. Encoded protein: CASSPTGPYEQYF.